The sequence of this T cell receptor (beta chain) was determined in a study of cytomegalovirus exposure and HLA in healthy donors. With 60 Vbeta and 13 Jbeta primers, the PCR was carried out. The protocol was immunoSEQ multiplex PCR, while the TCRdb copy is restricted to in-frame clones and leaves out a portion. The sample lists some 160,000 clones; about 80% were seen once. Germline CDR1 SGHTA, CDR2 FQGNSA. The length of the CDR3 is 17 residues. Deletions cut 5 bases from V and 3 bases from J, with 21 bases between. Input material: PBMCs. The J gene is TRBJ2-3, the V gene TRBV7-2; D is perhaps TRBD2 (5 bases). The receptor comes from a man in his sixties in good health and CMV-seronegative. The CDR3 is CASSPRVGLAATDTQYF. In nucleotides, the CDR3 is TGTGCCAGCAGCCCCAGAGTGGGTCTAGCTGCGACAGATACGCAGTATTTT.